This T cell receptor (beta chain) comes out of a study of control samples from healthy donors and cancer patients. V dropped 3 bases and J dropped 2; count of bases not matched to a gene: 7. Looked up from germline, CDR1 is SGHTA and CDR2 is FQGNSA. The length of the CDR3 is 18 residues. The method was immunoSEQ multiplex PCR; TCRdb's version includes in-frame clones alone and lacks a portion of them. The sample has about 120,000 clones, around 93% seen once. This sequence joins TRBV7-2 and TRBJ2-3, with TRBD2 matching 14 bases. Sample: PBMCs. This receptor was obtained from a man aged 50-59 years with head and neck cancer. The CDR3 region is CASSLGLAGDGDTDTQYF. In nucleotides, the CDR3 is TGTGCCAGCAGCTTGGGACTAGCGGGGGACGGGGACACAGATACGCAGTATTTT. Full variable domain (outside the CDR3, taken from reference TRBV7-2 and TRBJ2-3): GAGVSQSPSNKVTEKGKDVELRCDPISGHTALYWYRQSLGQGLEFLIYFQGNSAPDKSGLPSDRFSAERTGGSVSTLTIQRTQQEDSAVYLCASSLGLAGDGDTDTQYFGPGTRLTVL.